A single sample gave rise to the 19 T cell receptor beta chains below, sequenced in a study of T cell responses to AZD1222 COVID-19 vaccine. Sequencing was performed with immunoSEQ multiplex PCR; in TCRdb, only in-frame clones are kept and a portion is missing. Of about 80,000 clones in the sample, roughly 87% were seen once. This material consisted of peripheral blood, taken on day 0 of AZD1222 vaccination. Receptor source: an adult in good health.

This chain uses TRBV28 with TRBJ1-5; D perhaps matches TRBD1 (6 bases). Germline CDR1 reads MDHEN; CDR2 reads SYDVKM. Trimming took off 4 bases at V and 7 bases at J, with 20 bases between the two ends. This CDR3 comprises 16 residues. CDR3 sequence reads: CASSSRQQGFGQPQHF. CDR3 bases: TGTGCCAGCAGTTCGAGACAACAGGGATTTGGACAGCCCCAGCATTTT. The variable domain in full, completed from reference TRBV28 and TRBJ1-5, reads DVKVTQSSRYLVKRTGEKVFLECVQDMDHENMFWYRQDPGLGLRLIYFSYDVKMKEKGDIPEGYSVSREKKERFSLILESASTNQTSMYLCASSSRQQGFGQPQHFGDGTRLSIL.

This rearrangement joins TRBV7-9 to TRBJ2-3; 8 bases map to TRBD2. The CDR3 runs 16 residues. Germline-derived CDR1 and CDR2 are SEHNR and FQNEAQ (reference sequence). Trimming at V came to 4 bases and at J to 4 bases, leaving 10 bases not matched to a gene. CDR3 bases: TGTGCCAGCAGCTCCCCAAGCGGGAGTGTCGCAGATACGCAGTATTTT. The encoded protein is CASSSPSGSVADTQYF.

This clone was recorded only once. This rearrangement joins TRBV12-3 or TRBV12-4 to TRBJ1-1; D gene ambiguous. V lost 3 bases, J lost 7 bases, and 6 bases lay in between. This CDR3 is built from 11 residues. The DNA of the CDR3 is TGTGCCAGCAGTTTGTCGTTTGAAGCTTTCTTT. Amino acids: CASSLSFEAFF.

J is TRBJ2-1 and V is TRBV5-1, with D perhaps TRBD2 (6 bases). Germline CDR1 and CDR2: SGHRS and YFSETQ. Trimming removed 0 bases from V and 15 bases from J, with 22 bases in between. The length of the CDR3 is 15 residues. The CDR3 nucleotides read TGCGCCAGCAGCTTGGCGGGGTCTAGCGCCCGATCCTGGTTCTTC. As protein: CASSLAGSSARSWFF.

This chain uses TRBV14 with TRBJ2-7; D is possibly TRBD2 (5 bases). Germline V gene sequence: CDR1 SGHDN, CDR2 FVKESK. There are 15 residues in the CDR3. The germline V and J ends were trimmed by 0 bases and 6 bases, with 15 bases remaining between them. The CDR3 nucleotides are TGTGCCAGCAGCCAAGAGTACGGGAAATCCGGCGAGCAGTACTTC. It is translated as CASSQEYGKSGEQYF.

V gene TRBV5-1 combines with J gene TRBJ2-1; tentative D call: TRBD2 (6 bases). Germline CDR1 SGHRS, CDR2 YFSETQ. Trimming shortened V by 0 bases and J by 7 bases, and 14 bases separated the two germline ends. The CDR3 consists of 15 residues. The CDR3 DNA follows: TGCGCCAGCAGCTTGGCCCCGGGAGTTAGAAATGAGCAGTTCTTC. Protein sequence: CASSLAPGVRNEQFF. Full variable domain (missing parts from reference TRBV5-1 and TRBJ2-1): KAGVTQTPRYLIKTRGQQVTLSCSPISGHRSVSWYQQTPGQGLQFLFEYFSETQRNKGNFPGRFSGRQFSNSRSEMNVSTLELGDSALYLCASSLAPGVRNEQFFGPGTRLTVL.

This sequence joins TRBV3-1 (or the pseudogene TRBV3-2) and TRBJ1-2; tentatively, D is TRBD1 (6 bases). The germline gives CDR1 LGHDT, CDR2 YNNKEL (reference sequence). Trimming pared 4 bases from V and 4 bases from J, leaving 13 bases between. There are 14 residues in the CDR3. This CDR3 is CASSPTGTLYGYTF. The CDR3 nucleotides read TGTGCCAGCAGCCCTACCGGGACACTCTATGGCTACACCTTC.

The CDR3 loop reads CASSSRDRRIDTQYF. The DNA for the CDR3 is TGTGCCAGCAGTTCCCGGGACAGGAGAATAGATACGCAGTATTTT. The chain carries TRBV6-2 or TRBV6-3 and TRBJ2-3; 8 bases line up with TRBD1. The CDR3 contains 15 residues. V shed 4 bases, J shed 5 bases, and the junction held 8 bases outside the gene matches. Germline lookup yields CDR1 MNHEY and CDR2 SVGEGT.

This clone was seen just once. The CDR3 loop reads CASSLAGATPYEQYF. The CDR3, as DNA: TGTGCCAGCAGCTTGGCCGGGGCCACCCCCTACGAGCAGTACTTC. The rearrangement uses TRBV5-5 and TRBJ2-7, with D tentatively TRBD1 or TRBD2 (5 bases each). The germline V gene encodes CDR1 SGHKS and CDR2 YYEKEE (reference sequence). The CDR3 has 15 amino acids. V lost 0 bases to trimming and J lost 2 bases, with 12 bases between them.

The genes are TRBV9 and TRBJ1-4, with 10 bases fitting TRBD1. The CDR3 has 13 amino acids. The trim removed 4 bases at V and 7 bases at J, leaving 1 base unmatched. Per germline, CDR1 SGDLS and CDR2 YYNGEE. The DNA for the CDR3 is TGTGCCAGCAGCCGGACAGGGGGTGAAAAACTGTTTTTT. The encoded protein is CASSRTGGEKLFF.

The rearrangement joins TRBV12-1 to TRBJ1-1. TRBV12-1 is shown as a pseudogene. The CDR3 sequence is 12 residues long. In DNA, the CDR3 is TGTGCCAGCAGCTGCAACCCCACTGAAGCTTTCTTT. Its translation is CASSCNPTEAFF.

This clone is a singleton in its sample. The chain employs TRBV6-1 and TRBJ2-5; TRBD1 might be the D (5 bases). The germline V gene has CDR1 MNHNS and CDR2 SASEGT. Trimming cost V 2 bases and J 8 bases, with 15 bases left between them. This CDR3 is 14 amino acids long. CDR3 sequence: CASSESSRVGTQYF. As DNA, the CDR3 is TGTGCCAGCAGTGAATCGTCCAGGGTAGGAACCCAGTACTTC.

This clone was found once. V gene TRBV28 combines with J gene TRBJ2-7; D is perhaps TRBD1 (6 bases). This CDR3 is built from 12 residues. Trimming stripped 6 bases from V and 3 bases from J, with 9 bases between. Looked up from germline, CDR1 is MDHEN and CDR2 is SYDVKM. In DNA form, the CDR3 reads TGTGCCAGCAGAGGACAGATCTACGAGCAGTACTTC. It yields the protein CASRGQIYEQYF.

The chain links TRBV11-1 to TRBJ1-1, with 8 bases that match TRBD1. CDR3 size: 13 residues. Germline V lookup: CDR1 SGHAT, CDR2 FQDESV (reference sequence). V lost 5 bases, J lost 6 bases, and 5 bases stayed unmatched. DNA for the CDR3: TGTGCCAGCAGCCAGGGACAGGTGCCTGAAGCTTTCTTT. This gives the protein CASSQGQVPEAFF.

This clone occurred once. Written as DNA, the CDR3 is TGCAGCGTTGGGGGACTAGCGGGCTACGAGCAGTACTTC. This encodes CSVGGLAGYEQYF. The chain joins TRBV29-1 to TRBJ2-7; TRBD2 matches at 12 bases. Trimming took 4 bases from V and 3 from J; bases not matched to a gene: 1. The CDR3 spans 13 residues. Germline V gene data show CDR1 as SQVTM and CDR2 as ANQGSEA.

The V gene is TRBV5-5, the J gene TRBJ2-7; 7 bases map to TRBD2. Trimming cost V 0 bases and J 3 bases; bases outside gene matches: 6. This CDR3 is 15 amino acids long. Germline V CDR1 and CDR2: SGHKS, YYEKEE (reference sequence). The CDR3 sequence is CASSLVTGGGYEQYF. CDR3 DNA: TGTGCCAGCAGCTTGGTGACGGGAGGAGGCTACGAGCAGTACTTC. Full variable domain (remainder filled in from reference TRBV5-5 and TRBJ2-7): DAGVTQSPTHLIKTRGQQVTLRCSPISGHKSVSWYQQVLGQGPQFIFQYYEKEERGRGNFPDRFSARQFPNYSSELNVNALLLGDSALYLCASSLVTGGGYEQYFGPGTRLTVT.

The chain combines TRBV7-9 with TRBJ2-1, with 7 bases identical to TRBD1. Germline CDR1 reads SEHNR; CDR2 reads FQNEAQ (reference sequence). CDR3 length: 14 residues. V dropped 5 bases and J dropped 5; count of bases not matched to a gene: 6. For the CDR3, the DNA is TGTGCCAGCAGCACACTCGGGACAGACAATGAGCAGTTCTTC. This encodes CASSTLGTDNEQFF.

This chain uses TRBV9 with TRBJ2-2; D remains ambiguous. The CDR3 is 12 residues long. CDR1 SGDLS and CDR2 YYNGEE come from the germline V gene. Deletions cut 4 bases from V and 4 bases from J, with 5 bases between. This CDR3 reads CASSRGTGELFF. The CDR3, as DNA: TGTGCCAGCAGCCGAGGCACCGGGGAGCTGTTTTTT.

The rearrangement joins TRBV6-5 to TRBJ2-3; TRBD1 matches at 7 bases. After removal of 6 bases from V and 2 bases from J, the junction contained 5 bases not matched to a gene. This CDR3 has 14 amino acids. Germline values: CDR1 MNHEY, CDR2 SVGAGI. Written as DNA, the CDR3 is TGTGCCAGCAGAAGGACAGGACACACAGATACGCAGTATTTT. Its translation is CASRRTGHTDTQYF.